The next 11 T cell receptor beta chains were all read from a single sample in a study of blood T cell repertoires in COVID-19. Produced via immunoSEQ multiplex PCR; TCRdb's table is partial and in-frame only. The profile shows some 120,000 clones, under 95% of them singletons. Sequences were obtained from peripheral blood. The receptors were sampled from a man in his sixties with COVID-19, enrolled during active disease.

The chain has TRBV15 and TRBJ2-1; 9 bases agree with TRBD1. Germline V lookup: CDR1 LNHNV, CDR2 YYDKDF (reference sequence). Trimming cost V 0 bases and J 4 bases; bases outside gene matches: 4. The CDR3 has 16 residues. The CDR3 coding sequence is TGTGCCACCAGCAGAGAGGGACAGGGATGGTACAATGAGCAGTTCTTC. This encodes CATSREGQGWYNEQFF.

The CDR3 spells CASSPREVRYGYTF. The DNA of the CDR3 is TGTGCCAGCAGCCCCCGGGAAGTGCGGTATGGCTACACCTTC. The V and J genes are TRBV5-4 and TRBJ1-2, with D hard to call. Per germline, CDR1 SGHNT and CDR2 YYREEE (reference sequence). V was shortened by 4 bases and J by 5 bases, with 15 bases between the two germline ends. The CDR3 sequence is 14 residues long.

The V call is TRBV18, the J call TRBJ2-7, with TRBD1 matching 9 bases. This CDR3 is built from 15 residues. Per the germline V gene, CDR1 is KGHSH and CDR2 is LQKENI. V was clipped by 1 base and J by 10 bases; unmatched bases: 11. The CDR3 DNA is TGTGCCAGCTCACCACAATTTCGGGACAGGGAGGGACAGTACTTC. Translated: CASSPQFRDREGQYF.

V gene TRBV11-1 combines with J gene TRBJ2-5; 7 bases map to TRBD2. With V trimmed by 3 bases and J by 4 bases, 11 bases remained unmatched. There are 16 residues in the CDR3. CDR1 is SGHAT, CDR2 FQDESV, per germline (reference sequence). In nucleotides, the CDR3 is TGTGCCAGCAGCTTCGCCACGACCAGGACTAGAGAGACCCAGTACTTC. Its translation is CASSFATTRTRETQYF.

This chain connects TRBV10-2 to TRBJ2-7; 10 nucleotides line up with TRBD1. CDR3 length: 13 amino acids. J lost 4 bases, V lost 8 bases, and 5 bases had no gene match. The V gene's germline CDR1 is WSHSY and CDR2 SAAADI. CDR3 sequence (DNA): TGCGCCAGCTCCGGGACAGGGGCATACGAGCAGTACTTC. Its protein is CASSGTGAYEQYF.

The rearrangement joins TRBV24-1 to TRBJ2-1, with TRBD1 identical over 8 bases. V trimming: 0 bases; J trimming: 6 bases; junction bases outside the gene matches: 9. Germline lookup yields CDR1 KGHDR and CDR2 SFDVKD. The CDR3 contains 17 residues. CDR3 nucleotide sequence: TGTGCCACCAGTGATTTGCCACCGACAGGGGTAGGCAATGAGCAGTTCTTC. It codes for CATSDLPPTGVGNEQFF.

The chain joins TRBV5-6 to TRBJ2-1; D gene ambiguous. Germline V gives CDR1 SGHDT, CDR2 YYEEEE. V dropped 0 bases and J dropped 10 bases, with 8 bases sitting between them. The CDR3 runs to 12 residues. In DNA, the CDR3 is TGTGCCAGCAGCTTGGACCGGCGGGAGCAGTTCTTC. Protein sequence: CASSLDRREQFF.

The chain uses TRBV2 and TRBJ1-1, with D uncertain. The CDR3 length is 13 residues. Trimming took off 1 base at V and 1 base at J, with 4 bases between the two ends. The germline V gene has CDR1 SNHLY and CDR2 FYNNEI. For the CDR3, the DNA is TGTGCCAGCAGTGAAGAACAGAACACTGAAGCTTTCTTT. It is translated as CASSEEQNTEAFF.

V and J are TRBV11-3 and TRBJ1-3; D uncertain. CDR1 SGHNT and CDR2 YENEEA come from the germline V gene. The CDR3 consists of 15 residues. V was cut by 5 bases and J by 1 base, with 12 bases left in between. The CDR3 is CASSPPEYSGNTIYF. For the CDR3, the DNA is TGTGCCAGCAGCCCCCCCGAGTATTCTGGAAACACCATATATTTT.

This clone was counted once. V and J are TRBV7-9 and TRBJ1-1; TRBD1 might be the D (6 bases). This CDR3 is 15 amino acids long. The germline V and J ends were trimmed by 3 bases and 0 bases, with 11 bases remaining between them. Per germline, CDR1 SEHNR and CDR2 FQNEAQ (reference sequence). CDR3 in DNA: TGTGCCAGCAGCTTTCCAGGGGAAGTGAACACTGAAGCTTTCTTT. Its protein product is CASSFPGEVNTEAFF.

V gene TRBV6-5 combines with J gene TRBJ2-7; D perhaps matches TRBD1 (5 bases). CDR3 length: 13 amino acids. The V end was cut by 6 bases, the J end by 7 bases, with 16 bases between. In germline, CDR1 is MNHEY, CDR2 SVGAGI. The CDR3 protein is CASRPAGRQEQYF. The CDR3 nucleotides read TGTGCCAGCAGGCCTGCAGGGCGTCAGGAGCAGTACTTC.